Each of the 19 T cell receptor beta chains below was sequenced from the same sample in a study of shared clonotypes between healthy human individuals. The assay was immunoSEQ multiplex PCR, and TCRdb's table has in-frame clones only and misses some. The repertoire has around 1.9 million clones, 85% to 95% of them found once; the top ten carry under 2%. Terminally differentiated effector memory CD45RA+ cells were excluded by CCR7 positive selection of CD45RO-negative cells. Sequences were obtained from naive CD8+ T cells from PBMCs. The source of these receptors is a man between 18 and 35 years old in good health. Some clones in this sample may be carry-over from other donors' samples.

The rearrangement uses TRBV2 and TRBJ1-4; D ambiguous. The CDR3 contains 15 residues. V was trimmed by 3 bases and J by 0 bases, leaving 8 bases between them. In germline, CDR1 is SNHLY, CDR2 FYNNEI. CDR3 amino acids: CASSDRVATNEKLFF. The CDR3 DNA reads as TGTGCCAGCAGTGATCGAGTAGCAACTAATGAAAAACTGTTTTTT.

The V call is TRBV7-9, the J call TRBJ2-1, with 7 positions matching TRBD1. Per the germline V gene, CDR1 is SEHNR and CDR2 is FQNEAQ (reference sequence). The CDR3 sequence is 13 residues long. Trimming at V came to 1 base and at J to 9 bases, leaving 3 bases not matched to a gene. The CDR3 region is CASSLGTGGEQFF. The CDR3 DNA reads as TGTGCCAGCAGCTTAGGGACAGGTGGTGAGCAGTTCTTC.

The J gene is TRBJ1-1, the V gene TRBV10-3; no clear D. Germline V gene sequence: CDR1 ENHRY, CDR2 SYGVKD. Trimming left V 7 bases short and J 0 bases short, with 12 bases between. The CDR3 extends over 14 amino acids. CDR3: CAIKSGTMNTEAFF. In DNA form, the CDR3 reads TGTGCCATCAAGTCAGGAACGATGAACACTGAAGCTTTCTTT.

The chain employs TRBV29-1 and TRBJ1-1, with TRBD1 as a possible D gene (6 bases). V gave up 7 bases and J gave up 6 bases, with 18 bases separating them. The CDR3 spans 13 residues. Germline lookup yields CDR1 SQVTM and CDR2 ANQGSEA. CDR3 coding DNA: TGCAGCGCCCGAGGCAGGGGCGTTCCTGAAGCTTTCTTT. It encodes CSARGRGVPEAFF.

The V call is TRBV28, the J call TRBJ1-1; no clear D gene. V was shortened by 6 bases and J by 7 bases, with 18 bases between the two germline ends. Germline loops: CDR1 MDHEN, CDR2 SYDVKM. This CDR3 region has 14 residues. The CDR3 nucleotides read TGTGCCAGCAGCCTCCCCGGCGCAGCCGATGAAGCTTTCTTT. Translated: CASSLPGAADEAFF.

The chain employs TRBV11-2 and TRBJ2-1; the D gene is possibly TRBD1 (6 bases). Germline CDR1 and CDR2: SGHAT and FQNNGV. V was trimmed by 1 base and J by 7 bases, leaving 26 bases between them. CDR3 length equals 19 residues. This chain's CDR3 is CASSLVGARLRSLQNEQFF. Here the CDR3 DNA reads TGTGCCAGCAGCTTAGTGGGGGCCCGACTTAGGAGCCTACAAAATGAGCAGTTCTTC.

This rearrangement joins TRBV28 to TRBJ2-7; possible D gene TRBD2, 5 bases. Deletions cut 2 bases from V and 3 bases from J, with 17 bases between. The CDR3 has 16 residues. Germline V gene lookup returns CDR1 MDHEN and CDR2 SYDVKM. CDR3 sequence reads: CASSLLGRGAGYEQYF. CDR3 DNA sequence: TGTGCCAGCAGTTTACTCGGTAGAGGTGCGGGCTACGAGCAGTACTTC.

This chain joins TRBV6-1 and TRBJ1-1; D is possibly TRBD1 (6 bases). The CDR3 contains 14 residues. Germline loops: CDR1 MNHNS, CDR2 SASEGT. V was cut by 3 bases and J by 5 bases, with 13 bases left in between. The CDR3 DNA sequence: TGTGCCAGCAGTGACAGGGGAGGGGGGACTGAAGCTTTCTTT. Translation: CASSDRGGGTEAFF.

This clone has more than one count but fewer than ten. V is TRBV4-3 and J is TRBJ1-4; 8 bases agree with TRBD1. This CDR3 contains 15 residues. The V gene end was trimmed by 4 bases and the J gene end by 7 bases; junction bases not matched to a gene: 8. Germline CDR1 is LGHNA and CDR2 is YSLEER. The CDR3 is CASSPSSGGGEKLFF. Here the CDR3 DNA reads TGCGCCAGCAGCCCATCCTCAGGGGGCGGTGAAAAACTGTTTTTT.

V gene TRBV27 combines with J gene TRBJ2-7; D gene unclear. The germline V gene has CDR1 MNHEY and CDR2 SMNVEV (reference sequence). Trimming took off 3 bases at V and 0 bases at J, with 6 bases between the two ends. CDR3 length: 13 amino acids. The CDR3 DNA follows: TGTGCCAGCAGTTTTCAAGTCTCCTACGAGCAGTACTTC. This codes for CASSFQVSYEQYF.

A note on this clone: The same CDR3 is also encoded by other DNA sequences in this sample. Written as DNA, the CDR3 is TGCGCCAGCAGCCCGAGGGGAGAAGCCTACGAGCAGTACTTC. This codes for CASSPRGEAYEQYF. The V and J genes are TRBV4-1 and TRBJ2-7; either TRBD1 or TRBD2 may fit D (5 bases each). The CDR3 covers 14 residues. V was clipped by 4 bases and J by 2 bases, with 12 bases between them. In germline, CDR1 is MGHRA, CDR2 YSYEKL.

The rearrangement links TRBV4-2 to TRBJ1-1; D possibly corresponds to TRBD1 (6 bases). This CDR3 comprises 15 residues. Per the germline V gene, CDR1 is LGHNA and CDR2 is YNFKEQ. Trimming took 11 bases from V and 4 from J, leaving 23 bases between them. For the CDR3, the DNA is TGTGCCTGCTCTCCGGGGGCGTCGGACGGCACTGAAGCTTTCTTT. This gives the protein CACSPGASDGTEAFF.

This chain uses TRBV5-1 with TRBJ2-7, with 9 bases fitting TRBD2. Trimming cost V 4 bases and J 2 bases; bases outside gene matches: 10. The CDR3 extends over 16 amino acids. The germline V gene has CDR1 SGHRS and CDR2 YFSETQ. The CDR3 DNA reads TGCGCCAGCAGCGCGGGGGGGGAAAAACCCCCCTACGAGCAGTACTTC. Protein: CASSAGGEKPPYEQYF.

The CDR3 DNA follows: TGTGCCAGCTTTCGGGGGGGAGTAGCGGTCCCTTCCTACAATGAGCAGTTCTTC. The encoded protein is CASFRGGVAVPSYNEQFF. J is TRBJ2-1 and V is TRBV2; TRBD2 aligns across 8 bases. V gave up 8 bases and J gave up 1 base; unmatched junction bases: 16. This CDR3 is 18 amino acids long. Germline V gene lookup returns CDR1 SNHLY and CDR2 FYNNEI.

The rearrangement joins TRBV28 to TRBJ1-1, with D uncertain. Germline lookup yields CDR1 MDHEN and CDR2 SYDVKM. This CDR3 is built from 13 residues. V was pared by 7 bases and J by 0 bases, with 9 bases between. The CDR3 region has the DNA TGTGCCAGCACCATGATTATGAACACTGAAGCTTTCTTT. Translated, it gives CASTMIMNTEAFF.

The chain has TRBV29-1 and TRBJ2-3; 8 bases match TRBD2. Germline assignment: CDR1 SQVTM and CDR2 ANQGSEA. Trimming at V came to 3 bases and at J to 4 bases, leaving 3 bases not matched to a gene. This CDR3 region has 13 residues. In DNA, the CDR3 is TGCAGCGTTGACGTACTAGCGGCAGATACGCAGTATTTT. Amino acid sequence: CSVDVLAADTQYF.

CDR3 protein: CASRGPYGYTF. In nucleotides, the CDR3 is TGTGCCAGCAGAGGACCGTATGGCTACACCTTC. The chain links TRBV6-1 to TRBJ1-2, with no clear D. This CDR3 contains 11 residues. The V gene lost 6 bases and the J gene lost 5 bases, with 7 bases spanning the gap. Germline loops: CDR1 MNHNS, CDR2 SASEGT.

Regarding this clone: The same CDR3 can be traced to other DNA sequences in this sample. This chain connects TRBV7-9 to TRBJ2-5; the D call may be TRBD1 or TRBD2 (6 bases each). The CDR3 has 16 amino acids. Germline loops: CDR1 SEHNR, CDR2 FQNEAQ (reference sequence). V lost 2 bases to trimming and J lost 1 base, with 14 bases between them. The CDR3 region is CASSLRTGDIQETQYF. The CDR3 DNA follows: TGTGCCAGCAGCTTAAGGACGGGGGACATCCAAGAGACCCAGTACTTC.

The chain combines TRBV6-5 with TRBJ2-1, with D maybe TRBD2 (6 bases). The germline gives CDR1 MNHEY, CDR2 SVGAGI. CDR3 size: 12 residues. The ends were cut back, 8 bases at V and 6 bases at J, with 11 bases in the middle. The CDR3 nucleotides read TGTGCCAGCGGGACTTTGGGCAATGAGCAGTTCTTC. Translating gives CASGTLGNEQFF.